The present T cell receptor beta chain was sequenced within a study of PD-L1 blockade in urothelial cancer. Across the study: Bladder-origin urothelial cancer in males described most of the 29 patients. Analyzed time points were 3 weeks (second dose) and 6 weeks after therapy began.

V was pared by 0 bases and J by 5 bases, with 7 bases of the junction left unmatched. Germline CDR1 MNHNS, CDR2 SASEGT. This CDR3 region has 17 residues. Every PCR was spiked with synthetic TCR analog templates. Repertoires were generated with immunoSEQ multiplex PCR, while TCRdb's copy carries only in-frame clones and drops some. The data show some 67,000 clones, with less than 90% seen just once and 3.4% held by the top ten. The chain is built from TRBV6-1 and TRBJ2-5; 12 nucleotides line up with TRBD2. This receptor was obtained from a man aged 60 to 69 with urothelial cancer. Sequenced here: PBMCs, sampled around atezolizumab (anti-PD-L1) treatment. The CDR3 spells CASSEAKLAGGFETQYF. DNA of the CDR3: TGTGCCAGCAGTGAAGCGAAACTAGCGGGGGGATTTGAGACCCAGTACTTC.